Detailed here is one T cell receptor (beta chain). Memory CD4+ T cells were sorted as all CD4+ cells except CD45RA+CCR7+CD95- naive cells, over 95% pure. Positive selection with CD4 and CD14 microbeads isolated CD4+ T cells and monocytes. The entry originates in a study of human CD4 T cells and Enterobacteriaceae. Ex vivo total memory CD4+ cells were sequenced at deep level. Only in-frame clones appear in the TCRdb table, and some are missing; sequencing was by immunoSEQ multiplex PCR. The table includes some 29,000 clones, roughly four fifths detected once. The germline V and J ends were trimmed by 3 bases and 4 bases, with 12 bases remaining between them. There are 14 residues in the CDR3. CDR1 and CDR2 (germline): ENHRY, SYGVKD.

The sample comprised memory CD4+ T cells from blood. V is TRBV10-3 and J is TRBJ1-2, with D tentatively TRBD1 (5 bases). The TCR was taken from a human donor in good health. CDR3 nucleotide sequence: TGTGCCATCAGTGATGGGGGAGTGGGCTATGGCTACACCTTC. Encoded protein: CAISDGGVGYGYTF.